This TCR beta chain was found in a study of blood T cells in healthy people across ages (dated by TCRdb to 2015 to 2017). About the full investigation: In model experiments, roughly one uniquely barcoded TCR beta cDNA molecule per two T cells was captured by template switching. The study measured age-related changes in TCR beta repertoire diversity using deep sequencing normalized with unique cDNA molecular identifiers. Four age groups were formed from the donors: young (average 16 years), middle-aged (just under 40), aged (roughly 56) and long-lived (82). To avoid experimental bias, donors of different ages were spread randomly across the sequencing lanes. The study analyzed two additional independent replicas of 1 million unique cDNA reads from the same blood draw for two donors, one aged 18 to 30 and one aged 80 or older.

Library prep was done by 5' RACE. This sample was sequenced with an Illumina HiSeq 2500. A second PCR of roughly 7 to 11 cycles was performed with a sample-barcoded 5' primer and a J-beta primer mix. Each TCR beta cDNA molecule received a unique molecular identifier from a template-switch 5' adaptor carrying 12 random nucleotides. Each sample yielded at least 2.5 million CDR3-containing paired-end reads. First-strand cDNA synthesis was performed from all RNA using the Mint cDNA synthesis kit, with priming by a TRBC-specific oligonucleotide. Following uracil-DNA glycosylase treatment, a first 18-cycle PCR with universal primers M1SS and BC2_uni_R was performed on all cDNA. Per the authors' processing: For normalization, 1 million high-quality reads, each with a distinct molecular identifier, were randomly selected from each sample. Reads with shared molecular identifiers were discarded instead of being binned into consensus sequences. MiTCR, with a Q25 quality threshold and the strictest error-elimination algorithm, was used for CDR3 identification, clonotype clustering and error correction. A nonparametric unseen species model with Euler transformation was used to estimate lower-bound total TCR beta diversity. TCRdb reworked the public reads: Q25 trimming with fastp, MiXCR clone assembly, productive beta chains retained. Rows are combined by CDR3 protein, so each entry shows the most common genes and DNA. The V and J calls reflect TCRdb's pipeline rather than the authors' work. The sample yields around 1,700,000 distinct CDR3 sequences; roughly 28% were counted once. The ten most abundant clones make up 7.7% of the sample.

Turning to this clonotype: Its antigen is not yet known. Base-call qualities are not available, and no considerably larger clone is one nucleotide away.

Based on the germline V gene (reference sequence), the CDR1 and CDR2 sequences are DFQATT and SNEGSKA. Including cysteine and phenylalanine, the CDR3 has 14 amino acids. The only DNA kept is the CDR3, 42 bases in frame from the first base. What the work shows at the level of the full study, not this receptor alone: Compared with the aged group, more naive CD4+ T cells, fewer expanded clones and increased TCR diversity were shown by the long-lived group, suggesting age selection. Conclusive comparison of naive and antigen-experienced compartments was prevented by the profiling of bulk unsorted PBMCs. Donor CMV infection status was unknown, potentially confounding age-related changes in expanded clonotypes. There was a strong correlation between observed TCR beta diversity and the percentage of naive T cells measured by flow cytometry. Estimates of total diversity based on one million sequenced T cells were considered lower bounds and underestimates. Observed TCR beta diversity per million T cells fell roughly linearly with age, and a significant reduction was already apparent by age approximately 40.

The donors were a few dozen Caucasian individuals from Russia, aged about 6 to 95 years, who were systemically healthy. Roughly 9 milliliters of peripheral blood were drawn from each donor into EDTA-treated Vacutainer tubes. Ficoll-Paque density-gradient centrifugation was used to isolate PBMCs, with at least 6.5 million per sample. Trizol reagent was used to extract total RNA from the PBMCs, yielding at least 6 micrograms per sample. For every donor, flow cytometry on a PBMC aliquot measured the percentage of naive CD45RAhigh/CD27high T cells. The rearrangement joined TRBV20-1 to TRBJ2-3, with 10 junctional bases fitting TRBD2. What was sequenced was blood. This sequence originates from a young woman in good health. The CDR3 in this case is CSAGASGRTDTQYF. The DNA sequence is TGCAGCGCGGGGGCTAGCGGGAGAACAGATACGCAGTATTTT.